This TCR beta chain was retrieved from a study of Graves' ophthalmopathy and Graves' hyperthyroidism. Study-level information: The collection of peripheral blood took place at initial diagnosis, before any treatment.

Amplification of TCR beta CDR3 regions used RNA transcripts. The first-round RT-PCR employed HTBI primers together with the Qiagen OneStep RT-PCR kit. A multiplex PCR was then performed as the second round. TCRdb analysed the multiplex PCR reads with MiXCR anew, one entry per CDR3 protein. The sample holds 150,000 to 200,000 distinct CDR3 sequences, over 35% seen once. The CDR3 is made up of 15 amino acids. Germline-derived CDR1 and CDR2 are SGHVS and FNYEAQ. Unmatched junction bases numbered 8, after V lost 4 bases and J lost 4 bases. Source material: peripheral blood. This chain joins TRBV7-6 and TRBJ2-7; 9 nucleotides agree with TRBD1. The clonotype was recovered from a woman between 40 and 55 years old with Graves' ophthalmopathy. The CDR3 reads CASSSSDRGVYEQYF. CDR3 DNA: TGTGCCAGCAGCTCATCAGACAGGGGGGTTTACGAGCAGTACTTC. Variable domain in full (rest from reference TRBV7-6 and TRBJ2-7): GAGVSQSPRYKVTKRGQDVALRCDPISGHVSLYWYRQALGQGPEFLTYFNYEAQQDKSGLPNDRFSAERPEGSISTLTIQRTEQRDSAMYRCASSSSDRGVYEQYFGPGTRLTVT.